This T cell receptor beta chain stems from a study of blood T cell repertoires in COVID-19. Study in general: Specimens from acute and convalescent COVID-19 originated in the United States, Italy and Spain. PBMCs, B-cell-depleted T cells, or T cells were the source of the cDNA or gDNA that made up the material.

This clone has a single count. V lost 5 bases, J lost 5 bases, and 7 bases stayed unmatched. There are 15 residues in the CDR3. Germline values: CDR1 SGHNT, CDR2 YENEEA. Clones were sequenced by immunoSEQ multiplex PCR, and TCRdb holds only the in-frame ones, with some missing. The sample lists around 180,000 clones, about 86% occurring once. Sequenced: peripheral blood. This receptor was identified in a woman aged 30 to 39 with active or convalescent COVID-19. V is TRBV11-3 and J is TRBJ2-3, with 10 nucleotides matching TRBD2. The CDR3 reads CASSQGAGGRDTQYF. CDR3 nucleotides: TGTGCCAGCAGCCAAGGAGCGGGGGGGAGAGATACGCAGTATTTT.